This T cell receptor beta chain was found in a study of blood T cell repertoires in COVID-19. Study-wide background: There were acute and convalescent COVID-19 samples, and they came from the United States, Italy and Spain. In each case, the material was cDNA or gDNA derived from T cells, B-cell-depleted T cells, or PBMCs.

The V and J ends lost 5 bases and 0 bases, in that order; junction bases with no gene match: 3. The CDR3 loop spans 15 amino acids. Looked up from germline, CDR1 is MDHEN and CDR2 is SYDVKM. Per the original data handling: Estimates of nucleated cell counts were drawn from the amplification of reference gene primers. Only in-frame clones appear in the TCRdb table, and some are missing; sequencing was by immunoSEQ multiplex PCR. V and J calls and clone size are as listed in that table; D and trimming were resolved from the DNA. Of 200,000 to 250,000 clones in the sample, 65% to 90% were seen once. This clone was seen a few times.

The rearrangement uses TRBV28 and TRBJ2-1; TRBD2 aligns across 8 bases. The sample was peripheral blood. The clonotype was recovered from a middle-aged woman who had recovered from COVID-19. The CDR3 sequence: CASSNTSGSYNEQFF. The CDR3 DNA is TGTGCCAGCAGTAATACTAGCGGCTCCTACAATGAGCAGTTCTTC.